Given below is one T cell receptor beta chain in context. This sample stems from a study of control samples from healthy donors and cancer patients. V trimming: 5 bases; J trimming: 4 bases; junction bases outside the gene matches: 13. The germline CDR1 and CDR2 sequences are SEHNR and FQNEAQ (reference sequence). The CDR3 is made up of 17 amino acids. Profiling relied on immunoSEQ multiplex PCR, and the TCRdb table lists in-frame clones only, not all of them. The sample includes around 130,000 clones, roughly 88% of them seen just once. The V call is TRBV7-9, the J call TRBJ2-3; 9 bases line up with TRBD2. This clonotype originated in a man aged 50-60 years in good health. The sequenced sample consisted of blood. This chain's CDR3 is CASSPPKAGGRADTQYF. For the CDR3, the DNA is TGTGCCAGCAGCCCCCCGAAGGCGGGGGGGCGCGCAGATACGCAGTATTTT.